This TCR beta chain was documented in a study of TIL therapy for anti-PD-1-resistant metastatic lung cancer listed by TCRdb under 2021. About the full investigation: Enrolled patients had a median age of about 53 years (range roughly 38-80) and a median tumor PD-L1 proportion score of 6% to 6.5%. Most of the cohort had lung adenocarcinoma, including a handful of EGFR-mutant tumors and two ALK-rearranged tumors, and half of the patients were either current or former smokers. Across the cohort, whole-exome sequencing showed a median non-synonymous tumor mutation burden of roughly 1.5 mutations per megabase. Clonotypes were tracked across tumor, expanded TIL product and serial blood samples by T cell receptor beta sequencing of tumor and peripheral blood. What the research found in general, with its limitations: High clonal turnover was observed in TIL culture, with many enriched product clones not detected in the baseline tumor, which suggested clonal contraction rather than faithful expansion. The cohort was highly selected, including more treatment-naive, never-smoker and oncogene-addicted patients than is typical, which limits generalizability. Compared with baseline intratumoral T cells, expanded TIL cultures were more clonal and less diverse (median clonality roughly 6.5% vs 31%, p < 0.0001). The study protocol defined all tumor marker inferences as exploratory.

This clone was recorded only once. Its antigen is still unknown. No quality values exist for individual bases; no much larger clone is one base distant. The immunoSEQ v3 hsTCRB kit was used to amplify TCR beta CDR3 regions from genomic DNA through bias-controlled multiplex PCR. TCR libraries were sequenced on an Illumina NextSeq 500 to approximately 2 million read pairs for survey level or roughly 4.5-6.5 million for deep level. In the authors' own workflow: The immunoSEQ Analyzer software assigned V, D and J genes, filtered out non-productive sequences, and reported clonality. Repertoires were compared by productive Simpson clonality and by the Morisita overlap index of productive TRB rearrangements between infused TIL and blood. TCRdb holds this immuneACCESS table with in-frame rearrangements only. Some clones are missing; in checked studies, unresolved V genes explain under half, and the rest has no known cause. From that table come the V and J calls and clone size; the DNA was used to work out D and trimming. The sample table lists more than 20,000 clones, just under 75% of them with a count of one. Roughly 7.4% of the sample is held by the ten biggest clonotypes.

Explained via the paper, the time point label denotes: pre-treatment sample, taken before nivolumab and TIL therapy. Baseline tumor samples were excised metastases, mostly pleural nodules or supraclavicular lymph nodes, from the same resection used to grow TIL. Before any PD-1/PD-L1 blockade was given, tumors were harvested, nivolumab was then administered, and patients who progressed went on to receive lymphodepletion, an infusion of expanded TIL, and IL-2. A phase I trial run at two centers enrolled adults with stage 4 NSCLC between October 2017 and 2020. The samples were obtained from a phase I trial that was single-arm and open-label and tested tumor-infiltrating lymphocyte therapy combined with nivolumab in advanced non-small cell lung cancer. Portions of each resected tumor were snap-frozen in liquid nitrogen and were stored at -80 degrees C. Tumor regions of interest were chosen on H&E sections by laser-capture macrodissection, pulverized into roughly 14 mg aliquots, and extracted with Qiagen Allprep kits.

Sequenced material: tumor tissue, taken at baseline. The sequence derives from a person aged 25 to 80 with non-small cell lung cancer.

DNA sequence: TGTGCCAGCAGTCAGACAGGGAGCACAGATACGCAGTATTTT. Its translation reads: CASSQTGSTDTQYF. Recombination joined TRBV25-1 with TRBJ2-3; the central 7 bases match TRBD1. CDR1 and CDR2 (MGHDK, SYGVNS) derive from the germline V gene. V and J are trimmed by 5 bases and 0 bases, and the gene matches miss 2 bases of the junction. Inclusive of the bounding cysteine and phenylalanine, the CDR3 is 14 residues long. Left in the record is the CDR3 DNA by itself, 42 bases read in frame from the first base.